The 3 T cell receptor beta chains listed next were all sequenced from one sample in a study of neoadjuvant nivolumab and ipilimumab in lung cancer. TCRdb keeps only in-frame clones here, not all; method: immunoSEQ multiplex PCR. The sample shows approximately 30,000 clones, 82% of them seen only once. The material was tumor tissue, obtained after neoadjuvant nivolumab, alone or with ipilimumab, at or shortly before surgery. These receptors all stem from an adult with non-small cell lung cancer.

The V and J genes are TRBV5-1 and TRBJ2-3; 8 bases are a match to TRBD2. This CDR3 has 15 amino acids. Germline lookup yields CDR1 SGHRS and CDR2 YFSETQ. Trimming removed 3 bases from V and 5 bases from J; junction bases left unmatched: 8. The DNA for the CDR3 is TGCGCCAGCAGCTCTCAAACTAGCGGCAAAGATACGCAGTATTTT. Translated: CASSSQTSGKDTQYF.

V and J are TRBV29-1 and TRBJ1-1; 8 nucleotides match TRBD1. From germline, CDR1 is SQVTM and CDR2 ANQGSEA. V was clipped by 7 bases and J by 1 base; unmatched bases: 5. The CDR3 loop spans 13 amino acids. CDR3 sequence (DNA): TGCAGCGCCGGAACAGGGGGGAACACTGAAGCTTTCTTT. Translating it yields CSAGTGGNTEAFF.

This chain uses TRBV29-1 with TRBJ2-5, with D uncertain. The CDR3 loop spans 12 amino acids. Germline loops: CDR1 SQVTM, CDR2 ANQGSEA. V was clipped by 4 bases and J by 2 bases, with 8 bases between them. This chain's CDR3 is CSVGKGQETQYF. Written as DNA, the CDR3 is TGCAGCGTTGGTAAAGGGCAAGAGACCCAGTACTTC.